What follows describes a single TCR beta chain. Its antigen is still unknown. This sample stems from a study of cytomegalovirus exposure and HLA in healthy donors. General observations from the study: Association of 15,000 to 20,000 TCR beta sequences with HLA alleles was found at 0.05 false discovery rate in a later analysis.

The CDR3 extends over 15 amino acids. Trimming removed 2 bases at V and 7 bases at J, with 18 bases between. The germline V gene has CDR1 ENHRY and CDR2 SYGVKD. Primers: 60 Vbeta forward and 13 Jbeta reverse. Profiled with immunoSEQ multiplex PCR; TCRdb holds only in-frame clones, not every one. The sample has around 200,000 clones, about 84% seen once. The sequenced material came from PBMCs. The chain links TRBV10-3 to TRBJ2-7, with D possibly TRBD1 on 6 matching bases. The TCR comes from a man in his fifties in good health and CMV-seronegative. CDR3 bases: TGTGCCATCAGTGAGGACAGGAGCTTCCGCGGAGAGCAGTACTTC. Its translation is CAISEDRSFRGEQYF.